The subject of this entry is one T cell receptor (beta chain). Libraries were prepared by immunoSEQ multiplex PCR; TCRdb keeps only in-frame clonotypes and omits some of them. The sample lists about 45,000 clones; over 80% were seen once. Germline trimming cut 0 bases from V and 5 bases from J; bases unmatched to any gene: 10. CDR3 size: 16 residues. Germline V gene sequence: CDR1 SGHRS, CDR2 YFSETQ. This record belongs to a study of blood T cell repertoires in COVID-19. Overall study: Acute and convalescent COVID-19 specimens originated in the United States, Italy and Spain.

This sequence originates from a man aged 50-60 years with active COVID-19. The sequenced sample consisted of peripheral blood. The chain is built from TRBV5-1 and TRBJ2-7; TRBD1 aligns across 8 bases. CDR3 coding DNA: TGCGCCAGCAGCTTGGCCCGGACAGGGTGGGTCGACGAGCAGTACTTC. This gives the protein CASSLARTGWVDEQYF.